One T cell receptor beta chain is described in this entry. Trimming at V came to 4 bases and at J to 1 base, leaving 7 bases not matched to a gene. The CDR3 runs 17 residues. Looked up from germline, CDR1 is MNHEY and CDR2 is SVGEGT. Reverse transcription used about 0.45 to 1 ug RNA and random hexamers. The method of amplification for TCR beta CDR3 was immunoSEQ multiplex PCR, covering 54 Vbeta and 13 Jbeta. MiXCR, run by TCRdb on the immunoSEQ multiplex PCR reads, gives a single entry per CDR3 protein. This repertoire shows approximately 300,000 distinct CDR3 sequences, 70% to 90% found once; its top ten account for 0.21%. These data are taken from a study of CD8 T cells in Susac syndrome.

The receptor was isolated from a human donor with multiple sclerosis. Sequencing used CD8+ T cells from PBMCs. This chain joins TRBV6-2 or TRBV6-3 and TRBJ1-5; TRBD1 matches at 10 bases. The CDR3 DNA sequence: TGTGCCAGCAGTTGGTATGTGGACAGGGGGAGCAATCAGCCCCAGCATTTT. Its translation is CASSWYVDRGSNQPQHF.